The clone carrying this TCR beta chain has more than one count but fewer than ten. This same CDR3 is encoded by further DNA sequences in the sample. The entry originates in a study of blood T cell repertoires in COVID-19. Overall study context: Acute and convalescent COVID-19 specimens originated in the United States, Italy and Spain. In each case, the material was cDNA or gDNA derived from T cells, B-cell-depleted T cells, or PBMCs.

Original processing methods: Nucleated cell number was recorded as an estimate derived from reference gene primer amplification. Profiling relied on immunoSEQ multiplex PCR, and the TCRdb table lists in-frame clones only, not all of them. V and J calls and clone size are those listed in that table; D and trimming were worked out from the DNA. The profile shows more than 200,000 clones, approximately 83% of them singletons. The germline CDR1 and CDR2 sequences are MNHEY and SVGEGT. The CDR3 length is 13 residues. The V and J ends lost 2 bases and 1 base respectively, with 5 bases between them. The gene calls are TRBV6-2 or TRBV6-3 and TRBJ1-1, with D unresolved. Sequencing was done on a sample of peripheral blood. The clonotype comes from a middle-aged woman with active or convalescent COVID-19. CDR3 sequence reads: CASSYAENTEAFF. The DNA for the CDR3 is TGTGCCAGCAGTTACGCGGAGAACACTGAAGCTTTCTTT.